This T cell receptor beta chain came from a study of T cells in Graves' hyperthyroidism and ophthalmopathy. Overall study context: Before any treatment, at initial diagnosis, peripheral blood was collected. Study outcomes and limitations: Among clonotypes expanded in thyroid above 0.001, most were also found in blood. Ophthalmopathy stood apart from stable hyperthyroidism in a 13 V-J model.

TCR beta CDR3 region amplification was performed from RNA transcripts. During a first-round RT-PCR of the TCR CDR3, the HTBI primer set was used. TCRdb reanalysed the multiplex PCR reads using MiXCR and keeps one entry per CDR3 protein. The table includes fewer than 900,000 distinct CDR3 sequences, approximately 19% detected once. Clinicians diagnosed patients from clinical symptoms, serum thyroxine and TRAb, thyroid ultrasound and orbital computed tomography. This clonotype was found many times. Its matching antigen is unknown. Germline CDR1 is SNHLY and CDR2 is FYNNEI. CDR3 length equals 15 residues. V dropped 6 bases and J dropped 1; count of bases not matched to a gene: 6.

The specimen was blood. The sequence came from a woman in her forties or fifties with Graves' hyperthyroidism that later progressed to Graves' ophthalmopathy. The rearrangement links TRBV2 to TRBJ2-3; TRBD2 aligns across 8 bases. CDR3 sequence reads: CASRVLGGGTDTQYF. The CDR3, as DNA: TGTGCCAGCAGGGTCCTCGGGGGGGGCACAGATACGCAGTATTTT.